The sequence of this TCR beta chain was determined in a study of graft-versus-host responses after intestinal transplantation. The CDR3 has 11 amino acids. Germline V gives CDR1 SGHVS, CDR2 FQNEAQ. Trimming pared 6 bases from V and 0 bases from J, leaving 2 bases between. The protocol was immunoSEQ multiplex PCR, while the TCRdb copy is restricted to in-frame clones and leaves out a portion. The sample lists approximately 110,000 clones; just over 90% were seen once. General study results and limits: Individuals carrying graft-donor T cell macrochimerism showed high graft-versus-host to host-versus-graft clonal ratios in allografts.

Concerning this clone itself: The antigen is not known.

The sample here was unstimulated CD4+ T cells sorted from spleen or lymph node cells, taken before transplant. The chain uses TRBV7-8 and TRBJ1-1; no definite D call. This sequence originates from a human donor who was the organ donor for an intestinal transplant. The CDR3 here is CASRLNTEAFF. The CDR3 DNA reads TGTGCCAGCAGATTGAACACTGAAGCTTTCTTT. The full variable domain, completed using reference TRBV7-8 and TRBJ1-1, is GAGVSQSPRYKVAKRGQDVALRCDPISGHVSLFWYQQALGQGPEFLTYFQNEAQLDKSGLPSDRFFAERPEGSVSTLKIQRTQQEDSAVYLCASRLNTEAFFGQGTRLTVV.